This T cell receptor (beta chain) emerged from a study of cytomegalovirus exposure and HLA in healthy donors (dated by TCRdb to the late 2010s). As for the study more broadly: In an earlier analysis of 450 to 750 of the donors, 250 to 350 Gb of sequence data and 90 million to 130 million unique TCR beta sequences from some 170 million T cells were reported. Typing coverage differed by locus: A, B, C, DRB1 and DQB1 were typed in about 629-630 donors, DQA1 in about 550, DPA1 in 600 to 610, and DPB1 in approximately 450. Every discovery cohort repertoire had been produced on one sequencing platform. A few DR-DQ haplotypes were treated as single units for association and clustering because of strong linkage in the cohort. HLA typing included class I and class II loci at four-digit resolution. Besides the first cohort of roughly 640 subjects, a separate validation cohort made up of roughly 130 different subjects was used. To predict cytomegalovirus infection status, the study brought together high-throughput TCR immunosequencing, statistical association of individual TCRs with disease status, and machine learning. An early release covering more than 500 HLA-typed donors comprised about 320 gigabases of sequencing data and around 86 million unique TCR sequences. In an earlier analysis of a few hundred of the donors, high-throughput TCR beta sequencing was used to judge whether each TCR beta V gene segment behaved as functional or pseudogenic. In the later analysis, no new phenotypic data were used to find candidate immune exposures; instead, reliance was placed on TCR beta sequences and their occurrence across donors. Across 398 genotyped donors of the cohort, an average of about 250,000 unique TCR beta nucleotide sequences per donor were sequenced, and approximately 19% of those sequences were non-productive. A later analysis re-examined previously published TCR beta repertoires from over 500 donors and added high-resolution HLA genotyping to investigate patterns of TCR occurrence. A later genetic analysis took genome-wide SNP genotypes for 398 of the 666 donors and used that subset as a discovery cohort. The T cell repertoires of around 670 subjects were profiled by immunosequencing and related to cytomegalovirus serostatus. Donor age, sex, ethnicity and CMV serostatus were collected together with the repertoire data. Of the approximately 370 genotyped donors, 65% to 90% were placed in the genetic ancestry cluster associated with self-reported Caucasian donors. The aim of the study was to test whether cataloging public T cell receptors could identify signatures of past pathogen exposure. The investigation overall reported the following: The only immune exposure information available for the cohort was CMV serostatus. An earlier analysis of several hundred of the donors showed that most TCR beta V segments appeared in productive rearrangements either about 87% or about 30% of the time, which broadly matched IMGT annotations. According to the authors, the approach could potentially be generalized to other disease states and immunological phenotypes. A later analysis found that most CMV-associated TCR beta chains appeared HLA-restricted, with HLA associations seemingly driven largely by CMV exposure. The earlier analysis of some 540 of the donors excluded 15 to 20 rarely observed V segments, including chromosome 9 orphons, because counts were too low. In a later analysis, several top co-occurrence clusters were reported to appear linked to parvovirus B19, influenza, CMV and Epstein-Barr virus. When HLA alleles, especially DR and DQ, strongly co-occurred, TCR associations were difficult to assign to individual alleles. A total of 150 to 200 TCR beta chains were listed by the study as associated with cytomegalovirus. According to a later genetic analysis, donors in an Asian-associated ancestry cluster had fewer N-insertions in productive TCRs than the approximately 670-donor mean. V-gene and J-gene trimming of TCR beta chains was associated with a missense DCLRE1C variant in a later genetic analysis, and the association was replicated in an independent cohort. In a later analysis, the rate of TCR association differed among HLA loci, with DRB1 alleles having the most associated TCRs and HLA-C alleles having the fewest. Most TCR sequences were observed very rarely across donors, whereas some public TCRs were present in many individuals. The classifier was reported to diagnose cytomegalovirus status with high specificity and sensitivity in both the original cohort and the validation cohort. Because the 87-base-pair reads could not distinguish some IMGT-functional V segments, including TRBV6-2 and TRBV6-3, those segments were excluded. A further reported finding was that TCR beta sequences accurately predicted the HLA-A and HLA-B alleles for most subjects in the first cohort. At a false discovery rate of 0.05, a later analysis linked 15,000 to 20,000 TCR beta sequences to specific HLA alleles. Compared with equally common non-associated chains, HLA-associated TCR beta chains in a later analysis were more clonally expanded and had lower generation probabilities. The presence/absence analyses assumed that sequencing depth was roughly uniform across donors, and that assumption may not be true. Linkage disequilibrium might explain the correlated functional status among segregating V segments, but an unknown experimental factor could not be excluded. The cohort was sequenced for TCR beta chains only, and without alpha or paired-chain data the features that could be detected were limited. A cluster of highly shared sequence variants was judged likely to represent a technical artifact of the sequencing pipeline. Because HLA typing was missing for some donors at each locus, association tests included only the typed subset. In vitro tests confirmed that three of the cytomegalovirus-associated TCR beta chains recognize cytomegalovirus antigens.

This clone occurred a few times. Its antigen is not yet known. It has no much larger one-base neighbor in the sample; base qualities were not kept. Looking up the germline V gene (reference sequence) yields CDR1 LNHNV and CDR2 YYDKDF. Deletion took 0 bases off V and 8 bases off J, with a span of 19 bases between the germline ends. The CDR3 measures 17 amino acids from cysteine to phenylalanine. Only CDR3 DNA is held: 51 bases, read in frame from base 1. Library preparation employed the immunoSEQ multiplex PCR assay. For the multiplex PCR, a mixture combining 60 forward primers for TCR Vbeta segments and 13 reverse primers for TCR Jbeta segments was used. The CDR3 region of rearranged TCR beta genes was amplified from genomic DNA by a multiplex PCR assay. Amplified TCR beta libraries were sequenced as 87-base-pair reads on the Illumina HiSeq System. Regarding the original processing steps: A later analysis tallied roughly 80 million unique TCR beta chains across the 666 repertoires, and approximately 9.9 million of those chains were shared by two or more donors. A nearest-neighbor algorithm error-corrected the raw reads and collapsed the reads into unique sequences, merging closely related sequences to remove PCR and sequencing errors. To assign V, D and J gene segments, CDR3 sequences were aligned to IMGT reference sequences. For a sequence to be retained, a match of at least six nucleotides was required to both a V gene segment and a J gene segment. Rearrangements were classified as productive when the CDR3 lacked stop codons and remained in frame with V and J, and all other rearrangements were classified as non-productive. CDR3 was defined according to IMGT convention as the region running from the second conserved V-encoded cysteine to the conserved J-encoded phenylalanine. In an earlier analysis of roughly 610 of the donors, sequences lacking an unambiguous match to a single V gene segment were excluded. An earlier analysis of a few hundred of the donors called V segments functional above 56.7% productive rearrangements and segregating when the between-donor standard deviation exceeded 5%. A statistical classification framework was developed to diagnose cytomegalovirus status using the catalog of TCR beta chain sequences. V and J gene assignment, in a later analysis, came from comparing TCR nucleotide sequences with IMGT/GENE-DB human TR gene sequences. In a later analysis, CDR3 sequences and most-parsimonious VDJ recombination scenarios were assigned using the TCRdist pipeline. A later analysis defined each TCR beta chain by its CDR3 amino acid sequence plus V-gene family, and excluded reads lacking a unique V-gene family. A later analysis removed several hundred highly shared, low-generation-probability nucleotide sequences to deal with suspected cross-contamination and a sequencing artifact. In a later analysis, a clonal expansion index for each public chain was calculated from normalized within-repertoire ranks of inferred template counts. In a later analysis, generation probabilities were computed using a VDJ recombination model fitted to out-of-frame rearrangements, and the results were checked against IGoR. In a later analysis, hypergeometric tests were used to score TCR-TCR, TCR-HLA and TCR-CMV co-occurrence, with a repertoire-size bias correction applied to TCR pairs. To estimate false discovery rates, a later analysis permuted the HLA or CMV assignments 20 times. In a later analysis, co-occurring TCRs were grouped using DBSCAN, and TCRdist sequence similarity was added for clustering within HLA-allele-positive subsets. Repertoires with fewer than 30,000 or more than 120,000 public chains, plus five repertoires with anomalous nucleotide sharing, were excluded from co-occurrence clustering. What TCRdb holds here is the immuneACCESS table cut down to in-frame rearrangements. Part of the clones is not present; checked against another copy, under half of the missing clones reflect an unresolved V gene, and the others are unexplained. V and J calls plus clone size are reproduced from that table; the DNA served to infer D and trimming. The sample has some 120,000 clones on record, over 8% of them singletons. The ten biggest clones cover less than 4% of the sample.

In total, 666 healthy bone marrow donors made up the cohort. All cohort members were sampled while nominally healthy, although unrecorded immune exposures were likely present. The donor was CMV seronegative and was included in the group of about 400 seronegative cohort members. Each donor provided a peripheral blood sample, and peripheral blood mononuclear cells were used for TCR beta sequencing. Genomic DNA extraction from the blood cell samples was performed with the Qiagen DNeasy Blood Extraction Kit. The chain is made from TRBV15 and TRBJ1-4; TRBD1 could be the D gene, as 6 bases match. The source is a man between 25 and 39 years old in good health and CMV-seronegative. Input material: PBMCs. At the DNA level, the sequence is TGTGCCACCAGCAGAGATCTGCGGTCAGGGGTCGGCGAAAAACTGTTTTTT. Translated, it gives CATSRDLRSGVGEKLFF.